A single TCR beta chain is shown here with its context. Its matching antigen is unknown. CDR3 size: 12 residues. Germline-derived CDR1 and CDR2 are SEHNR and FQNEAQ (reference sequence). Trimming took off 1 base at V and 4 bases at J, with 2 bases between the two ends. The sample originates from a study of T-cell memory formation after mild COVID-19. TCRdb re-derived calls from the 5' RACE reads in MiXCR, one entry per CDR3 protein. The sample has 280,000 or so distinct CDR3 sequences; under 20% are singletons. Study findings and constraints: Among clones contracting day 15 to 85, CD4/CD8 was balanced, whereas later expanders leaned CD4+.

The sequence was obtained from a man between 18 and 29 years old who had mild COVID-19 (a few samples of this study predate the infection). Cell type and time point are not known. The chain employs TRBV7-9 and TRBJ1-3; no clear D gene. The source material was PBMCs or a T cell subset sorted from them (not recorded which). The CDR3 is CASSLGGNTIYF. The DNA for the CDR3 is TGTGCCAGCAGCTTAGGAGGAAACACCATATATTTT. Combining the CDR3 with reference TRBV7-9 and TRBJ1-3 gives the whole variable domain DTGVSQNPRHKITKRGQNVTFRCDPISEHNRLYWYRQTLGQGPEFLTYFQNEAQLEKSRLLSDRFSAERPKGSFSTLEIQRTEQGDSAMYLCASSLGGNTIYFGEGSWLTVV.